This T cell receptor (beta chain) was found in a study of graft-versus-host responses after intestinal transplantation. Study details: As for transplant type, recipients had multivisceral, liver-intestinal, or isolated intestinal grafts. After anti-thymocyte globulin induction, recipients took tacrolimus and steroids for three to four years.

Study-wide results and caveats: GvH clonotypes were identified within recipient marrow, with a subset emerging first in ileum or blood. Early post-transplant HvG declines showed an association with peak circulating GvH clone levels.

Generated by immunoSEQ multiplex PCR, the TCRdb table keeps only in-frame clones and is missing some. The table includes tens of thousands of clones, approximately 88% detected once. The V gene end was trimmed by 5 bases and the J gene end by 8 bases; junction bases not matched to a gene: 7. Looked up from germline, CDR1 is SGHVS and CDR2 is FNYEAQ. CDR3 size: 13 residues. Regarding this clone: Its antigen is as yet unknown.

The rearrangement uses TRBV7-6 and TRBJ2-7; 9 nucleotides align to TRBD1. Sequenced material: unstimulated CD8+ T cells sorted from spleen or lymph node cells, taken before intestinal transplant. This receptor was taken from a human donor who received an intestinal transplant. Here the CDR3 DNA reads TGTGCCAGCAGCACGACAGGGGGTGGGAAGCAGTACTTC. This gives the protein CASSTTGGGKQYF.